The 19 T cell receptor beta chains reported below all come from one sample, sequenced in a study of response to subunit inactivated influenza vaccine. A single record per CDR3 protein comes from TCRdb applying MiXCR to the RT-PCR reads. The top ten clones hold roughly 10% of a sample with 710,000 or so distinct CDR3 sequences, approximately 14% of them seen once. Here the sequenced sample was PBMCs from blood, taken less than 13 days after vaccination. These receptors were taken from a man in his fifties or sixties who received an inactivated influenza vaccine.

This clonotype showed up just a few times. The chain uses TRBV20-1 and TRBJ2-1; 8 bases are a match to TRBD1. The V and J ends lost 3 bases and 7 bases, in that order; junction bases with no gene match: 17. The CDR3 loop spans 17 amino acids. In germline, CDR1 is DFQATT, CDR2 SNEGSKA (reference sequence). DNA for the CDR3: TGCAGTGCTAGTTCAATGTCCAGGGCAGGGGGCAGGAATGAGCAGTTCTTC. It is translated as CSASSMSRAGGRNEQFF.

V gene TRBV9 combines with J gene TRBJ2-5; D call uncertain. The CDR3 runs 16 residues. The germline CDR1 and CDR2 sequences are SGDLS and YYNGEE. The ends were cut back, 0 bases at V and 0 bases at J, with 12 bases in the middle. Here the CDR3 DNA reads TGTGCCAGCAGCGTAGCGAGCGCAGGCCACCAAGAGACCCAGTACTTC. Translating it yields CASSVASAGHQETQYF.

Comments on this clonotype: A junction end diverges from the germline sequence, so it may reflect a read error. This chain connects TRBV12-3 or TRBV12-4 to TRBJ2-4, with a possible D match to TRBD1 (6 bases). The CDR3 spans 13 residues. The CDR3 region is CASSLALRDTRFF. CDR3 in DNA: TGTGCCAGCAGTTTAGCCCTCCGGGACACCCGGTTCTTC.

A few counts support this clonotype. The rearrangement joins TRBV14 to TRBJ2-1; 7 bases map to TRBD2. The CDR3 consists of 17 residues. Per germline, CDR1 SGHDN and CDR2 FVKESK. With 4 bases clipped from V and 4 bases from J, the junction kept 13 bases outside the gene matches. The CDR3 DNA reads as TGTGCCAGCAGCCCCGGGTTTGGAGCGGGATCGTACAATGAGCAGTTCTTC. Translating gives CASSPGFGAGSYNEQFF.

This clonotype appeared many times. This rearrangement joins TRBV2 to TRBJ2-5; 8 bases are shared with TRBD2. With 6 bases clipped from V and 5 bases from J, the junction kept 8 bases outside the gene matches. Germline assignment: CDR1 SNHLY and CDR2 FYNNEI. The CDR3 is 14 amino acids. The CDR3 sequence is CASRVAGSMETQYF. The DNA of the CDR3 is TGTGCCAGCAGGGTAGCGGGATCGATGGAGACCCAGTACTTC.

The rearrangement joins TRBV2 to TRBJ2-7; D assignment may be TRBD1 or TRBD2 (5 bases each). The germline V gene has CDR1 SNHLY and CDR2 FYNNEI. The CDR3 length is 12 residues. With 7 bases removed from V and 5 bases from J, the gap between germline ends came to 12 bases. The CDR3 nucleotides read TGTGCCAGCAACGTCGGGGCGAACGAGCAGTACTTC. This gives the protein CASNVGANEQYF.

V is TRBV20-1 and J is TRBJ2-7, with TRBD1 as a possible D gene (6 bases). CDR1 is DFQATT and CDR2 is SNEGSKA in the germline V gene (reference sequence). This CDR3 is built from 13 residues. Trimming cost V 5 bases and J 4 bases, with 15 bases left between them. The CDR3 here is CSALYLGQYEQYF. CDR3 nucleotides: TGCAGTGCTCTATACCTAGGACAGTACGAGCAGTACTTC.

The chain carries TRBV6-5 and TRBJ2-2, with D tentatively TRBD2 (5 bases). The ends were cut back, 2 bases at V and 1 base at J, with 5 bases in the middle. CDR1 and CDR2 (germline): MNHEY, SVGAGI. The length of the CDR3 is 14 residues. The CDR3, as DNA: TGTGCCAGCAGTTACGGGAGGAACACCGGGGAGCTGTTTTTT. It codes for CASSYGRNTGELFF.

In its sample, this clonotype was seen once. The chain recombines TRBV30 with TRBJ2-2; D remains unclear. V was shortened by 0 bases and J by 5 bases, with 13 bases between the two germline ends. The CDR3 loop spans 15 amino acids. From germline, CDR1 is GTSNPN and CDR2 SVGIG (reference sequence). In DNA, the CDR3 is TGTGCCTGGAGTGTAAGTTCGGGCCCAACCGGGGAGCTGTTTTTT. It codes for CAWSVSSGPTGELFF. Combining the CDR3 with reference TRBV30 and TRBJ2-2 gives the whole variable domain SQTIHQWPATLVQPVGSPLSLECTVEGTSNPNLYWYRQAAGRGLQLLFYSVGIGQISSEVPQNLSASRPQDRQFILSSKKLLLSDSGFYLCAWSVSSGPTGELFFGEGSRLTVL.

The sample holds many counts of this clonotype. This rearrangement joins TRBV3-1 to TRBJ2-3; 10 bases line up with TRBD2. This CDR3 spans 15 amino acids. V lost 2 bases to trimming and J lost 1 base; unmatched junction nucleotides: 0. Per germline, CDR1 LGHDT and CDR2 YNNKEL (reference sequence). The CDR3 protein is CASSQLAGGTDTQYF. In DNA form, the CDR3 reads TGTGCCAGCAGCCAACTAGCGGGGGGCACAGATACGCAGTATTTT.

The chain couples TRBV7-2 to TRBJ1-2; 7 bases match TRBD1. Germline V gene sequence: CDR1 SGHTA, CDR2 FQGNSA. This CDR3 has 17 residues. V lost 5 bases and J lost 4; bases outside the gene matches: 16. The CDR3 DNA reads as TGTGCCAGCAGCCCCACGGGCAGGGGGTTATTTTTCTATGGCTACACCTTC. It yields the protein CASSPTGRGLFFYGYTF.

The J gene is TRBJ2-6, the V gene TRBV5-6, with 9 bases aligning to TRBD1. The CDR3 consists of 16 residues. From germline, CDR1 is SGHDT and CDR2 YYEEEE. The V and J ends lost 7 bases and 1 base, in that order; junction bases with no gene match: 6. The CDR3 loop reads CASEGQGPSGANVLTF. CDR3 DNA sequence: TGTGCCAGCGAGGGACAGGGCCCTTCTGGGGCCAACGTCCTGACTTTC.

The chain couples TRBV24-1 to TRBJ1-2; D ambiguous. V dropped 5 bases and J dropped 8 bases, with 8 bases sitting between them. The germline gives CDR1 KGHDR, CDR2 SFDVKD. The length of the CDR3 is 11 residues. The CDR3: CATSAGGGYTF. The DNA of the CDR3 is TGTGCCACCAGTGCCGGCGGAGGCTACACCTTC.

In the case of this clonotype: Sequence at one end of the junction differs from germline and may be a read error. The chain couples TRBV12-3 or TRBV12-4 to TRBJ2-2, with TRBD2 identical over 12 bases. The CDR3 is 15 amino acids. The CDR3 is CASSLAGGGPGELFF. Written as DNA, the CDR3 is TGTGCCAGCAGTCTAGCGGGAGGGGGTCCCGGGGAGCTGTTTTTT.

The chain links TRBV6-2 or TRBV6-3 to TRBJ2-1; D may be TRBD1 or TRBD2 (5 bases each). V gave up 4 bases and J gave up 15 bases, with 13 bases separating them. CDR1 MNHEY and CDR2 SVGEGT come from the germline V gene. The CDR3 length is 11 residues. The CDR3: CASSSGPWAFF. For the CDR3, the DNA is TGTGCCAGCAGTTCGGGACCTTGGGCGTTCTTC.

The chain has TRBV6-1 and TRBJ1-2, with 9 bases that match TRBD1. With V trimmed by 8 bases and J by 5 bases, 6 bases remained unmatched. The CDR3 runs to 13 residues. From germline, CDR1 is MNHNS and CDR2 SASEGT. CDR3: CASGGTGRYGYTF. CDR3 coding DNA: TGTGCCAGCGGGGGGACAGGGCGTTATGGCTACACCTTC.

This clonotype turned up a few times. V and J are TRBV12-3 or TRBV12-4 and TRBJ2-1, with 14 positions matching TRBD2. The ends lost 3 bases at V and 9 bases at J; junction bases unmatched: 1. The CDR3 totals 14 residues. The DNA of the CDR3 is TGTGCCAGCAGTTTGGGACTAGCGGGGGTTGAGCAGTTCTTC. As protein: CASSLGLAGVEQFF.

This clonotype was observed a few times. In DNA, the CDR3 is TGTGCCAGCAGACCGAACCGGACAGGGGGCTTCCACAATGAGCAGTTCTTC. It translates to CASRPNRTGGFHNEQFF. The chain carries TRBV12-3 or TRBV12-4 and TRBJ2-1, with 11 bases matching TRBD1. The CDR3 sequence is 17 residues long. Trimming cost V 6 bases and J 5 bases; bases outside gene matches: 12.

This rearrangement joins TRBV2 to TRBJ2-3, with 7 bases identical to TRBD1. This CDR3 is 14 amino acids long. Unmatched junction bases numbered 4, after V lost 3 bases and J lost 4 bases. Germline values: CDR1 SNHLY, CDR2 FYNNEI. The CDR3 region has the DNA TGTGCCAGCAGTGAGACAGGGAGCGCAGATACGCAGTATTTT. Protein sequence: CASSETGSADTQYF.